This T cell receptor beta chain was identified during a study of blood T cell repertoires in COVID-19. Study details: Italy, Spain and the United States were the sources of the convalescent and acute COVID-19 samples. From T cells, B-cell-depleted T cells, or PBMCs came the material, which was cDNA or gDNA.

CDR1 and CDR2 from the germline V gene are SGHTA and FQGNSA. V lost 3 bases, J lost 4 bases, and 12 bases lay in between. The CDR3 is made up of 14 amino acids. Original handling: The authors estimated nucleated cell counts from reference gene primer amplification. This table comes from immunoSEQ multiplex PCR, and its TCRdb copy is limited to in-frame clones, with some not included. V and J calls and clone size follow that table, whereas D and trimming were derived from the DNA. In the table there are 110,000 or so clones, just under 90% of which are singletons. This chain links TRBV7-2 with TRBJ1-2; the D is unclear. This TCR was sampled from a woman aged 45-59 years with acute or convalescent COVID-19. Sequenced input: peripheral blood. The CDR3 region is CASSFLGLPYGYTF. In DNA form, the CDR3 reads TGTGCCAGCAGCTTCCTCGGACTTCCCTATGGCTACACCTTC.